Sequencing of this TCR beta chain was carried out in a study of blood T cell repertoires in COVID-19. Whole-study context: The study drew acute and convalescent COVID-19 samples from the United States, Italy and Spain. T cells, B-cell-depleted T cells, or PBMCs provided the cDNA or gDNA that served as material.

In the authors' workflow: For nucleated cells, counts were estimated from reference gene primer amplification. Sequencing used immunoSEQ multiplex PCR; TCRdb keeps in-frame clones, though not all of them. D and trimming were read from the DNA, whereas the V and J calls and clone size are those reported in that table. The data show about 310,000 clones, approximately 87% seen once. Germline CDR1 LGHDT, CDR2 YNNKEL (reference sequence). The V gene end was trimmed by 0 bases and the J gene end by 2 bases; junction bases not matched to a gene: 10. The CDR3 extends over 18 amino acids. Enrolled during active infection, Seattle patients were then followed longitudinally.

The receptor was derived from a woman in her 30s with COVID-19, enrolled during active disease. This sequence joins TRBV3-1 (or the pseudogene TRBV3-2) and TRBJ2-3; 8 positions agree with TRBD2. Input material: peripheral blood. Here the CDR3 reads CASSQDPGGAYVTDTQYF. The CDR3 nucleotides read TGTGCCAGCAGCCAAGATCCCGGGGGGGCGTATGTCACAGATACGCAGTATTTT.